This T cell receptor beta chain was retrieved from a study of cytomegalovirus exposure and HLA in healthy donors. A multiplex PCR was run with 60 Vbeta primers and 13 Jbeta primers. Only in-frame clones appear in the TCRdb table, and some are missing; sequencing was by immunoSEQ multiplex PCR. This sample carries some 120,000 clones, with more than 3% going to the ten biggest clones. About this clone: Antigen specificity is unknown.

Whole-study results and caveats: Accurate prediction of HLA-A and HLA-B alleles (for most subjects) was reportedly achieved from TCR beta sequences. Some highly shared sequence variants likely arose as a pipeline artifact.

Trimming pared 3 bases from V and 2 bases from J, leaving 13 bases between. Per the germline V gene, CDR1 is GTSNPN and CDR2 is SVGIG (reference sequence). This CDR3 contains 14 residues. This receptor was obtained from a man aged 30-40 years in good health and CMV-seronegative. Sequenced material: PBMCs. J is TRBJ2-5 and V is TRBV30, with D possibly matching TRBD2 (6 bases). The CDR3 is CAWSPLSGQETQYF. For the CDR3, the DNA is TGTGCCTGGAGCCCCCTTAGCGGTCAAGAGACCCAGTACTTC.